This TCR beta chain derives from a study of T cells after yellow fever vaccination. TCRdb redid the calling of the 5' RACE reads with MiXCR, one entry per CDR3 protein. The sample shows over 300,000 distinct CDR3 sequences, roughly 4.3% of them seen only once. Concerning this clonotype: Its specificity is not known.

Germline CDR1 reads SGHVS; CDR2 reads FQNEAQ. Trimming at V came to 5 bases and at J to 10 bases, leaving 11 bases not matched to a gene. The CDR3 is made up of 16 amino acids. General study results and limits: The study found a weaker secondary response that peaked faster, day 5 versus 15. Contaminating bulk clonotypes could be abundant in FACS-sorted repertoires. Detected again after the booster were most primary-vaccination clones, at approximately 95% CD4 and 88% CD8.

The chain employs TRBV7-8 and TRBJ2-1; 13 nucleotides agree with TRBD2. This TCR was recovered from a man younger than 30 who received the YFV17D yellow fever vaccine. The sample in question was PBMCs, obtained 5 days after the yellow fever booster vaccination. CDR3 nucleotides: TGTGCCAGCAGCCGTACCACTAGCGGGGGGGCCAGGGAGCAGTTCTTC. Its protein product is CASSRTTSGGAREQFF.